The rows below give T cell receptor beta chains drawn from one sample of a study of T cell repertoires in cytomegalovirus infection. Their antigens are not known. TCRdb re-analysed the reads in MiXCR, keeping a single row per CDR3 protein. The top ten hold roughly 50% of the sample, which has a few hundred thousand distinct CDR3 sequences, over 35% seen once. The starting material was cultured PBMCs, obtained from culture after CMV antigen stimulation. These receptors all come from a human donor in good health (CMV status not recorded). Some clones in this sample may be carry-over from other donors' samples. Each CDR3 is given with its conserved first and last residue. The D gene is left open where the match is weak. Clone size is stated in some rows and not others, as once, few, many or a class when expanded.

D | J | size | V | CDR3 | DNA
- | TRBJ2-3 | few | TRBV4-3 | CASSPGPSGTQYF | TGCGCCAGCAGCCCCGGACCCTCCGGTACGCAGTATTTT
TRBD2 | TRBJ2-1 | - | TRBV19 | CASRPSAGGYNEQFF | TGTGCCAGTAGACCCTCGGCGGGAGGGTACAATGAGCAGTTCTTC
TRBD1 | TRBJ1-1 | few | TRBV7-8 | CASSYPRQGSMNTEAFF | TGTGCCAGCAGCTACCCGAGACAGGGATCCATGAACACTGAAGCTTTCTTT
TRBD2 | TRBJ2-7 | many | TRBV19 | CASSLSSSGSGSYEQYF | TGTGCCAGTAGTCTCTCCTCTAGCGGGAGCGGGTCCTACGAGCAGTACTTC
- | TRBJ2-3 | - | TRBV7-9 | CASSKLSGTTTDTQYF | TGTGCCAGCAGCAAACTGTCCGGGACGACCACAGATACGCAGTATTTT
TRBD2 | TRBJ2-5 | once | TRBV4-2 | CASSPELRGGAETQYF | TGTGCCAGCAGCCCAGAACTGCGGGGGGGCGCGGAGACCCAGTACTTC
TRBD1 | TRBJ2-3 | - | TRBV29-1 | CSAVIRDRTSTDTQYF | TGCAGCGCTGTAATTCGGGACAGAACTAGCACAGATACGCAGTATTTT
- | TRBJ2-1 | many | TRBV7-8 | CASSLIQAYNEQFF | TGTGCCAGCAGCTTGATCCAGGCCTACAATGAGCAGTTCTTC
TRBD2 | TRBJ2-1 | - | TRBV11-3 | CASSSSSGRRSYNEQFF | TGTGCCAGCAGCTCCTCTAGCGGGAGGAGGTCCTACAATGAGCAGTTCTTC
- | TRBJ2-2 | - | TRBV12-3/TRBV12-4 | CASSFAGRKNTGELFF | TGTGCCAGCAGTTTTGCTGGTAGGAAGAACACCGGGGAGCTGTTTTTT
- | TRBJ1-4 | few | TRBV7-8 | CASSRQGTTNEKLFF | TGTGCCAGCAGCCGCCAGGGGACAACTAATGAAAAACTGTTTTTT
- | TRBJ2-3 | few | TRBV7-8 | CASSATIDTQYF | TGTGCCAGCTCAGCCACTATAGATACGCAGTATTTT
TRBD2 | TRBJ2-3 | many | TRBV7-8 | CASSTIRLAGPMADTQYF | TGTGCCAGCAGCACCATCCGATTAGCGGGACCCATGGCAGATACGCAGTATTTT
- | TRBJ2-3 | - | TRBV7-8 | CASSLIDFGTDTQYF | TGTGCCAGCAGCTTAATAGATTTCGGGACAGATACGCAGTATTTT
- | TRBJ2-1 | - | TRBV11-2 | CASRGVEEQFF | TGTGCCAGCAGGGGGGTCGAGGAGCAGTTCTTC
TRBD2 | TRBJ2-3 | few | TRBV7-9 | CASSDLLAGGGDTQYF | TGTGCCAGCAGCGACCTACTAGCGGGAGGTGGAGATACGCAGTATTTT
TRBD1 | TRBJ1-2 | - | TRBV28 | CASSTGQGAGGYTF | TGTGCCAGCAGTACGGGACAGGGGGCGGGTGGCTACACCTTC
- | TRBJ2-1 | - | TRBV7-9 | CASSLAGAVNEQFF | TGTGCCAGCAGCTTAGCGGGGGCGGTGAATGAGCAGTTCTTC
TRBD2 | TRBJ2-1 | - | TRBV5-1 | CASSRFTSGRSLSSYNEQFF | TGCGCCAGCAGCCGATTTACTAGCGGGAGAAGCCTAAGCTCCTACAATGAGCAGTTCTTC
TRBD1 | TRBJ2-7 | - | TRBV2 | CASTGTGAYEQYF | TGTGCCAGCACTGGGACAGGGGCCTACGAGCAGTACTTC
TRBD1 | TRBJ1-2 | - | TRBV2 | CASSADRGPRGYTF | TGTGCCAGCAGTGCGGACAGGGGGCCTAGGGGCTACACCTTC
- | TRBJ1-2 | - | TRBV18 | CASSLSGPRLKNYGYTF | TGTGCCAGCTCACTCTCGGGACCACGGTTGAAGAACTATGGCTACACCTTC
- | TRBJ2-5 | few | TRBV4-2 | CASSVLALQETQYF | TGTGCCAGCAGCGTACTAGCCCTCCAAGAGACCCAGTACTTC
TRBD2 | TRBJ2-5 | - | TRBV7-8 | CASSLWGTSGGKETQYF | TGTGCCAGCAGCTTATGGGGGACTAGCGGGGGTAAAGAGACCCAGTACTTC
- | TRBJ1-5 | many | TRBV7-2 | CASSLAPYQPQHF | TGTGCCAGCAGCTTAGCTCCGTATCAGCCCCAGCATTTT
- | TRBJ2-5 | - | TRBV7-4 | CASSFSLQETQYF | TGTGCCAGCAGCTTCAGCCTACAAGAGACCCAGTACTTC
TRBD1 | TRBJ2-2 | many | TRBV7-2 | CASSSVRGRTGELFF | TGTGCCAGCAGCTCGGTCAGGGGGCGAACCGGGGAGCTGTTTTTT
- | TRBJ2-1 | - | TRBV20-1 | CSASRGGMRNEQFF | TGCAGTGCTAGCCGCGGGGGCATGAGGAATGAGCAGTTCTTC
- | TRBJ1-1 | few | TRBV4-2 | CASSQDAGNAFF | TGTGCCAGCAGCCAAGATGCGGGGAACGCTTTCTTT
- | TRBJ2-3 | few | TRBV7-9 | CASSLGDADTQYF | TGTGCCAGCAGCTTGGGAGACGCAGATACGCAGTATTTT
TRBD1 | TRBJ1-6 | - | TRBV7-2 | CASSLDRLNSPLHF | TGTGCCAGCAGCCTGGACAGGCTAAATTCACCCCTCCACTTT
TRBD1 | TRBJ1-6 | - | TRBV11-2 | CASSLRGQGASPLHF | TGTGCCAGCAGCCTAAGAGGACAGGGGGCTTCACCCCTCCACTTT
TRBD1 | TRBJ1-1 | - | TRBV7-2 | CASSPGGFMNTEAFF | TGTGCCAGCAGCCCAGGGGGCTTCATGAACACTGAAGCTTTCTTT